This T cell receptor beta chain originates from a study of identifying expanded T cells in peripheral blood. During the collection period, no donor immune events like infections were recorded. TCRdb keeps only in-frame clones here, not all; method: immunoSEQ multiplex PCR. The sample carries around 100,000 clones, around 89% recorded once. Points on this clone: Its antigen remains unidentified.

The germline V and J ends were trimmed by 8 bases and 3 bases, with 10 bases remaining between them. The CDR3 is 13 residues long. The germline gives CDR1 SNHLY, CDR2 FYNNEI. Study-level findings and limits: Differentially abundant clones: about 1.2 between replicates, 15 to 17 at 2 to 3 weeks, less than 20 at four.

The sample taken for sequencing was blood. This sequence joins TRBV2 and TRBJ2-2; D is unclear. The clonotype was recovered from a person between 18 and 75 years old in good health. CDR3 in amino acids: CASRLEDTGELFF. Written as DNA, the CDR3 is TGTGCCAGCCGCCTCGAGGACACCGGGGAGCTGTTTTTT.